This entry is about one TCR beta chain. The CDR3 has 13 amino acids. J gave up 2 bases and V 5 bases, and 1 base lay outside the gene matches. Germline CDR1 reads SGHTA; CDR2 reads FQGNSA. This entry belongs to a study of T cell responses to AZD1222 COVID-19 vaccine. Whole-study context: Second-dose groups at about 4 or about 12 weeks were pooled.

The method was immunoSEQ multiplex PCR; TCRdb's version includes in-frame clones alone and lacks a portion of them. The sample holds about 190,000 clones, approximately 92% seen once. This chain connects TRBV7-2 to TRBJ1-2, with 8 bases lining up with TRBD1. This sequence originates from an adult in good health. The sample was peripheral blood, taken on day 0 of AZD1222 vaccination. DNA of the CDR3: TGTGCCAGCAGCCGGACAGGGAACTATGGCTACACCTTC. It translates to CASSRTGNYGYTF.